A single sample is the source of the 11 T cell receptor beta chains below, sequenced in a study of T-cell memory formation after mild COVID-19. MiXCR was run by TCRdb on the 5' RACE reads, yielding one entry per CDR3 protein. This sample yields some 68,000 distinct CDR3 sequences, of which around 17% are seen a single time; 31% belongs to the top ten. The sequencing sample was made of PBMCs or a T cell subset sorted from them (not recorded which). These TCRs come from an adult woman who had mild COVID-19 (a few samples of this study predate the infection). Cell type and time point are not known.

This chain uses TRBV21-1 with TRBJ1-2. TRBV21-1 is listed as a pseudogene. The CDR3 is 10 residues long. CDR3 residues: CASRSSGYTF. The CDR3 DNA reads TGTGCCAGCAGATCTTCTGGCTACACCTTC.

CDR3 in amino acids: CASSGLGERNYGYTF. The CDR3 DNA follows: TGTGCCAGCAGCGGTCTCGGGGAGAGAAACTATGGCTACACCTTC. The chain links TRBV4-2 to TRBJ1-2, with D uncertain. V was clipped by 5 bases and J by 2 bases, with 15 bases between them. Germline V lookup: CDR1 LGHNA, CDR2 YNFKEQ. This CDR3 region has 15 residues.

The CDR3 protein is CASSRKTTETSAQETQYF. DNA of the CDR3: TGCGCCAGCAGCCGCAAAACTACCGAGACTAGCGCACAAGAGACCCAGTACTTC. This chain links TRBV4-1 with TRBJ2-5; 8 nucleotides agree with TRBD2. V shed 4 bases, J shed 2 bases, and the junction held 15 bases outside the gene matches. CDR3 length: 18 amino acids. Germline assignment: CDR1 MGHRA and CDR2 YSYEKL.

The rearrangement joins TRBV3-1 to TRBJ2-1; D may match TRBD1 or TRBD2 (6 bases each). The CDR3 contains 14 residues. Deletions cut 0 bases from V and 9 bases from J, with 12 bases between. CDR1 and CDR2 from the germline V gene are LGHDT and YNNKEL (reference sequence). CDR3 DNA sequence: TGTGCCAGCAGCCAAGATAGGGGGGAAATTGAGCAGTTCTTC. Amino acids: CASSQDRGEIEQFF.

The genes are TRBV11-2 and TRBJ2-2; D is possibly TRBD1 or TRBD2 (5 bases each). Trimming left V 0 bases short and J 4 bases short, with 12 bases between. Germline V gene data show CDR1 as SGHAT and CDR2 as FQNNGV. This CDR3 has 16 amino acids. The CDR3 loop is CASSLDEGRGTGELFF. CDR3 bases: TGTGCCAGCAGCTTAGATGAGGGTAGGGGCACCGGGGAGCTGTTTTTT.

The chain has TRBV5-1 and TRBJ2-3; D is undetermined. CDR1 and CDR2 from the germline V gene are SGHRS and YFSETQ. V lost 0 bases and J lost 4, with 3 bases in between. There are 12 residues in the CDR3. The CDR3 loop reads CASSLGADTQYF. In nucleotides, the CDR3 is TGCGCCAGCAGCTTGGGGGCAGATACGCAGTATTTT.

This clonotype was picked up a small number of times. The V and J genes are TRBV20-1 and TRBJ1-1; no reliable D call. Germline CDR1 and CDR2: DFQATT and SNEGSKA (reference sequence). The V and J ends lost 0 bases and 7 bases respectively, with 12 bases between them. The CDR3 is 13 residues long. CDR3: CSARDPWDGEAFF. CDR3 nucleotides: TGCAGTGCTAGAGATCCGTGGGATGGTGAAGCTTTCTTT.

There are a few counts of this clonotype. This chain joins TRBV7-9 and TRBJ2-1; TRBD1 agrees at 9 bases. This CDR3 contains 17 residues. V shed 5 bases and J 2 bases; nucleotides not matched to a gene: 10. Germline V CDR1 and CDR2: SEHNR, FQNEAQ (reference sequence). The CDR3 DNA follows: TGTGCCAGCAGCCCAACCCCCGGGACAGGGACCTACAATGAGCAGTTCTTC. Its protein is CASSPTPGTGTYNEQFF.

Many counts were recorded for this clonotype. The chain couples TRBV20-1 to TRBJ2-5; tentative D call: TRBD1 (6 bases). The CDR3 covers 12 residues. Trimming left V 3 bases short and J 2 bases short, with 7 bases between. The germline gives CDR1 DFQATT, CDR2 SNEGSKA (reference sequence). This CDR3 reads CSASDRQETQYF. CDR3 DNA sequence: TGCAGTGCTAGTGACAGGCAAGAGACCCAGTACTTC.

This clonotype is medium-sized (0.01 to 0.1%) in the sample. The rearrangement links TRBV4-1 to TRBJ2-1, with a weak D call TRBD2 (6 bases). From germline, CDR1 is MGHRA and CDR2 YSYEKL. This CDR3 comprises 18 residues. V shed 4 bases and J shed 0 bases, with 19 bases lying between them. CDR3 DNA: TGCGCCAGCAGCCTCACCCCTCCGGGGGACTTCTCCTACAATGAGCAGTTCTTC. It encodes CASSLTPPGDFSYNEQFF.

This clonotype was seen a handful of times. The rearrangement joins TRBV11-2 to TRBJ2-7; D remains unclear. Germline values: CDR1 SGHAT, CDR2 FQNNGV. This CDR3 contains 13 residues. V lost 5 bases to trimming and J lost 4 bases, with 12 bases between them. CDR3 DNA sequence: TGTGCCAGCAGCCCTTGGCTGGGTTACGAGCAGTACTTC. This gives the protein CASSPWLGYEQYF. Full variable domain (missing parts from reference TRBV11-2 and TRBJ2-7): EAGVAQSPRYKIIEKRQSVAFWCNPISGHATLYWYQQILGQGPKLLIQFQNNGVVDDSQLPKDRFSAERLKGVDSTLKIQPAKLEDSAVYLCASSPWLGYEQYFGPGTRLTVT.